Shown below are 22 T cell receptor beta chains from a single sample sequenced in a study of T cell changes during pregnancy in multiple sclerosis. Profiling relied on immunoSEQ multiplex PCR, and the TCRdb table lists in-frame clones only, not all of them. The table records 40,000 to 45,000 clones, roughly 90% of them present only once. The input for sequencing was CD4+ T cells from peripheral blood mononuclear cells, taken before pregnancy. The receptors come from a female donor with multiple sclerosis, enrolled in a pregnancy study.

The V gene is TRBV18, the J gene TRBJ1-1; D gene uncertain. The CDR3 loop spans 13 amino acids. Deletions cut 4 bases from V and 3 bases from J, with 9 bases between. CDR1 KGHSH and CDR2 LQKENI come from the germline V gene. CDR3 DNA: TGTGCCAGCTCACACCAGGAGGACACTGAAGCTTTCTTT. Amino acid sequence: CASSHQEDTEAFF.

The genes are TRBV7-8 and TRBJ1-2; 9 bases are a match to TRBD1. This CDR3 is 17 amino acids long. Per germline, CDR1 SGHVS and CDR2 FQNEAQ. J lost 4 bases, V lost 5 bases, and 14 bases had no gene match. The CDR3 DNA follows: TGTGCCAGCAGCCCTAAAACAGGGGGCGCGAGCTCCTATGGCTACACCTTC. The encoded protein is CASSPKTGGASSYGYTF. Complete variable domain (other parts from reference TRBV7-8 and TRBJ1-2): GAGVSQSPRYKVAKRGQDVALRCDPISGHVSLFWYQQALGQGPEFLTYFQNEAQLDKSGLPSDRFFAERPEGSVSTLKIQRTQQEDSAVYLCASSPKTGGASSYGYTFGSGTRLTVV.

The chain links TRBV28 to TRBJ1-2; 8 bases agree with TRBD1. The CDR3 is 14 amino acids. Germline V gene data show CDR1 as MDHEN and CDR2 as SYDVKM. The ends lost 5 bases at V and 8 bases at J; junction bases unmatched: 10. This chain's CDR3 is CASSRTRTGNGYTF. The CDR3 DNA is TGTGCCAGCAGTCGGACAAGGACAGGGAACGGCTACACCTTC.

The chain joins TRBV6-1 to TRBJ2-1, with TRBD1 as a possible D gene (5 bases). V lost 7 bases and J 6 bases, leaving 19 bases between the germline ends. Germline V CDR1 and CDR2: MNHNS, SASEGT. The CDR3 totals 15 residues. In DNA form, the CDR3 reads TGTGCCAGCATCCAGCCGGGCAGGGCAGGCAATGAGCAGTTCTTC. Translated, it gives CASIQPGRAGNEQFF.

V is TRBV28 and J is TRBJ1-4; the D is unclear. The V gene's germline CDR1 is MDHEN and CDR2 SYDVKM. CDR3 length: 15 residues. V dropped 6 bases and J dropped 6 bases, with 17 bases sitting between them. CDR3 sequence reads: CASRAASHWDEKLFF. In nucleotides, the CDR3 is TGTGCCAGCAGAGCGGCCAGCCATTGGGATGAAAAACTGTTTTTT.

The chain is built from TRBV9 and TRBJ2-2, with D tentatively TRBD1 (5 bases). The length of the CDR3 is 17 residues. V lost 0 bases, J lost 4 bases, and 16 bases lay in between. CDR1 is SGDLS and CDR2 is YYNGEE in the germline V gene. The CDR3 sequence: CASSVVPQGVGTGELFF. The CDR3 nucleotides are TGTGCCAGCAGCGTAGTACCCCAGGGTGTAGGCACCGGGGAGCTGTTTTTT. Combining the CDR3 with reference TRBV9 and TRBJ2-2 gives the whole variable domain DSGVTQTPKHLITATGQRVTLRCSPRSGDLSVYWYQQSLDQGLQFLIQYYNGEERAKGNILERFSAQQFPDLHSELNLSSLELGDSALYFCASSVVPQGVGTGELFFGEGSRLTVL.

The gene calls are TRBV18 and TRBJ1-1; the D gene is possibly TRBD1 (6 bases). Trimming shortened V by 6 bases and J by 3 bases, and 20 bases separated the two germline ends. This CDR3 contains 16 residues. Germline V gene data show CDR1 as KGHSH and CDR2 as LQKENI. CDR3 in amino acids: CASSSLPPTGDTEAFF. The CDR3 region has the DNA TGTGCCAGCTCCTCACTACCACCGACAGGAGACACTGAAGCTTTCTTT.

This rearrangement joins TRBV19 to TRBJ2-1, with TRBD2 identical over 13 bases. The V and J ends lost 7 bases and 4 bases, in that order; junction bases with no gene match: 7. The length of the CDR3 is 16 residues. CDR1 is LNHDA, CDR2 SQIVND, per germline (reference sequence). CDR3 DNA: TGTGCCAGTACTTGGACTAGCGGGAGATCATACAATGAGCAGTTCTTC. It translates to CASTWTSGRSYNEQFF.

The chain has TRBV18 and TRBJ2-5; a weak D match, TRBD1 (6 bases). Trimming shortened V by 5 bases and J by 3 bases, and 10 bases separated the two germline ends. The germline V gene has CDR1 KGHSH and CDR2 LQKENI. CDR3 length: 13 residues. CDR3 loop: CASSVSGEETQYF. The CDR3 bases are TGTGCCAGCTCAGTCTCAGGGGAAGAGACCCAGTACTTC.

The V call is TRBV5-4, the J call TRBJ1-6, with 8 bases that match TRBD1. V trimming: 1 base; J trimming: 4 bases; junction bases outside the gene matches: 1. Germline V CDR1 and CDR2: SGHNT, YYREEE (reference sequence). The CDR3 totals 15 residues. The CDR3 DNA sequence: TGTGCCAGCAGCTTGCGACAGGGGTATAATTCACCCCTCCACTTT. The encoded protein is CASSLRQGYNSPLHF.

CDR3 protein: CASTREWTVPVAFF. The DNA for the CDR3 is TGTGCCAGCACCAGAGAGTGGACAGTGCCCGTCGCTTTCTTT. The J gene is TRBJ1-1, the V gene TRBV2; TRBD1 might be the D (6 bases). Trimming cost V 7 bases and J 11 bases, with 23 bases left between them. Germline lookup yields CDR1 SNHLY and CDR2 FYNNEI. This CDR3 is 14 amino acids long.

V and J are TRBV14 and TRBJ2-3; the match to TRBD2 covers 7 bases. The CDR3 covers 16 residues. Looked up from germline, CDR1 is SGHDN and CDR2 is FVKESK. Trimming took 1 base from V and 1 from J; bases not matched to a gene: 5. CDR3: CASSQVDRGGTDTQYF. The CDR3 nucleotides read TGTGCCAGCAGCCAAGTGGACCGGGGGGGCACAGATACGCAGTATTTT. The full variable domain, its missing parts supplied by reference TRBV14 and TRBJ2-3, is EAGVTQFPSHSVIEKGQTVTLRCDPISGHDNLYWYRRVMGKEIKFLLHFVKESKQDESGMPNNRFLAERTGGTYSTLKVQPAELEDSGVYFCASSQVDRGGTDTQYFGPGTRLTVL.

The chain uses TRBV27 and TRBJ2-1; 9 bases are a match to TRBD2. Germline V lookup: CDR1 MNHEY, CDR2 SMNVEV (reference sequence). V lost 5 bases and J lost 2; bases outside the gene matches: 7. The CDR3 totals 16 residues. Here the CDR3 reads CASSVLSGSTYNEQFF. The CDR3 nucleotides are TGTGCCAGCAGTGTACTTAGCGGGAGCACCTACAATGAGCAGTTCTTC.

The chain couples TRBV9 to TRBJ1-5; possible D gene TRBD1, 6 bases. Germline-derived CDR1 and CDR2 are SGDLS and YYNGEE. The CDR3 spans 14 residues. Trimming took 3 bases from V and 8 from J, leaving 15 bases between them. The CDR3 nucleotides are TGTGCCAGCAGCGCGACAGGAGTTAAGGAGCCCCAGCATTTT. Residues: CASSATGVKEPQHF.

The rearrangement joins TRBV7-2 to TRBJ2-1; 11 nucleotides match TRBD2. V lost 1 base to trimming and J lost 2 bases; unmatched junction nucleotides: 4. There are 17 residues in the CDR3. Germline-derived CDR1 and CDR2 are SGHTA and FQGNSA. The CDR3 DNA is TGTGCCAGCAGCTTAGTGCTAGCGGGGGGAACCTACAATGAGCAGTTCTTC. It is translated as CASSLVLAGGTYNEQFF.

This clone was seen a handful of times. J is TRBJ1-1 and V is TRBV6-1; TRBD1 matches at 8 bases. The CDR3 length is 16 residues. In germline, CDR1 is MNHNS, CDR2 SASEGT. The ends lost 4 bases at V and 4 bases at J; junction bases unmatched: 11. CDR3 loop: CASSADRVSLGTEAFF. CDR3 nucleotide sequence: TGTGCCAGCAGTGCGGACAGGGTGAGTTTAGGCACTGAAGCTTTCTTT.

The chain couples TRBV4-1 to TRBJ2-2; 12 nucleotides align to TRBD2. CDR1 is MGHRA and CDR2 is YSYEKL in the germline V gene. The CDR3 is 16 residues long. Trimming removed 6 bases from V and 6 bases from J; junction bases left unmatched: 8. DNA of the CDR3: TGCGCCAGCAGTTTGCTAGCGGGGGGGCTAGCCGGGGAGCTGTTTTTT. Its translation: CASSLLAGGLAGELFF.

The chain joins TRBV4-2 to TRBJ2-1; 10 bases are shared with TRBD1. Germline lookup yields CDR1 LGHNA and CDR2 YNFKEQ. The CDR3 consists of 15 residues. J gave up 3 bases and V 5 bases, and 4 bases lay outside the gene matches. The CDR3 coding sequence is TGTGCCAGCAGCTACAGGACAGGGGGCTACAATGAGCAGTTCTTC. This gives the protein CASSYRTGGYNEQFF.

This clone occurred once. CDR3 amino acids: CASSYDGVGEQYF. DNA for the CDR3: TGCGCCAGCAGTTATGACGGGGTGGGCGAGCAGTACTTC. The chain uses TRBV5-1 and TRBJ2-7; D might be TRBD2 (5 bases). V gave up 5 bases and J gave up 6 bases, with 15 bases separating them. CDR1 SGHRS and CDR2 YFSETQ come from the germline V gene. This CDR3 region has 13 residues.

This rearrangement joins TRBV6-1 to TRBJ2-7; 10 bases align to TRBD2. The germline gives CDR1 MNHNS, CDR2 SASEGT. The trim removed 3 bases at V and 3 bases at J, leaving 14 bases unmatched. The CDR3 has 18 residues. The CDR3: CASSEAPSGRQLNYEQYF. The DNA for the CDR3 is TGTGCCAGCAGTGAGGCGCCTAGCGGGAGACAGTTAAACTACGAGCAGTACTTC.

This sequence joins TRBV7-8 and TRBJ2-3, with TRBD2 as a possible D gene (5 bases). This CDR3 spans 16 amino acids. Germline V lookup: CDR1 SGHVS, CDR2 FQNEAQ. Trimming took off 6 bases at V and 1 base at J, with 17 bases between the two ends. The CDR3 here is CASSLERPWGTDTQYF. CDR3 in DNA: TGTGCCAGCAGTCTGGAGCGGCCATGGGGCACAGATACGCAGTATTTT.

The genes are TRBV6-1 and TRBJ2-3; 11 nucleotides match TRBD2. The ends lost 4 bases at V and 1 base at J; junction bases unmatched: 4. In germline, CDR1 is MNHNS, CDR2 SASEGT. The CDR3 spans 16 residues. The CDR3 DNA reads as TGTGCCAGCAGTGCGATAGCGGGGGGGGGCACAGATACGCAGTATTTT. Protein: CASSAIAGGGTDTQYF.